The rows below give T cell receptor beta chains drawn from one sample of a study of T cell responses to AZD1222 COVID-19 vaccine. Using immunoSEQ multiplex PCR, the repertoire was profiled, and TCRdb retains in-frame clones only, with some absent. Of about 130,000 clones listed, 90% were seen once; the top ten hold approximately 4.5%. The material was peripheral blood, obtained on day 0 of MenACWY control vaccination. These receptors came from an adult in good health. Each CDR3 is given with its conserved first and last residue. The order of the fields is V gene, J gene, CDR3 protein.

TRBV6-4,TRBJ2-3,CASSDGLAWGTDTQYF
TRBV5-1,TRBJ2-3,CASSLPGGDTDTQYF
TRBV19,TRBJ2-7,CASSIGAFDSSYEQYF
TRBV7-6,TRBJ1-1,CASSGGVEAFF
TRBV5-6,TRBJ1-2,CASSLGTGLKANYGYTF
TRBV7-9,TRBJ2-2,CASSPNPGTTGELFF
TRBV9,TRBJ2-1,CASSPGGNEQFF
TRBV6-5,TRBJ1-1,CAGTRELAGTEAFF
TRBV6-6,TRBJ1-1,CASTVTGNTEAFF
TRBV18,TRBJ1-5,CASSPPGTGPIYSNQPQHF
TRBV30,TRBJ2-7,CAWNAHSTYEQYF
TRBV6-5,TRBJ1-6,CASRTGLNSPLHF
TRBV6-5,TRBJ1-1,CASSLGDMGTEAFF
TRBV2,TRBJ2-7,CASRSPYEQYF
TRBV29-1,TRBJ1-4,CSVEDGRAREKLFF
TRBV27,TRBJ2-7,CASSFYGKQYF
TRBV25-1,TRBJ2-7,CASSLADEQYF
TRBV7-2,TRBJ1-5,CASSPTGGSNQPQHF
TRBV5-1,TRBJ1-6,CASSLEGGEYGSPLHF
TRBV27,TRBJ1-6,CASSFWSSYNSPLHF
TRBV5-4,TRBJ2-3,CASSSGGVTKWGDTQYF
TRBV5-6,TRBJ2-7,CASSLGSSYEQYF
TRBV29-1,TRBJ2-3,CSVGPSATDTQYF
TRBV4-1,TRBJ2-7,CASSLDAGGLPYEQYF
TRBV19,TRBJ1-1,CASRASDQNTEAFF
TRBV29-1,TRBJ2-1,CSVETTGTRQFF
TRBV5-6,TRBJ2-5,CASSLLSGIWDPQETQYF
TRBV6-2/TRBV6-3,TRBJ1-5,CASSTTGLSNQPQHF
TRBV27,TRBJ1-1,CASSHSGGGTEAFF